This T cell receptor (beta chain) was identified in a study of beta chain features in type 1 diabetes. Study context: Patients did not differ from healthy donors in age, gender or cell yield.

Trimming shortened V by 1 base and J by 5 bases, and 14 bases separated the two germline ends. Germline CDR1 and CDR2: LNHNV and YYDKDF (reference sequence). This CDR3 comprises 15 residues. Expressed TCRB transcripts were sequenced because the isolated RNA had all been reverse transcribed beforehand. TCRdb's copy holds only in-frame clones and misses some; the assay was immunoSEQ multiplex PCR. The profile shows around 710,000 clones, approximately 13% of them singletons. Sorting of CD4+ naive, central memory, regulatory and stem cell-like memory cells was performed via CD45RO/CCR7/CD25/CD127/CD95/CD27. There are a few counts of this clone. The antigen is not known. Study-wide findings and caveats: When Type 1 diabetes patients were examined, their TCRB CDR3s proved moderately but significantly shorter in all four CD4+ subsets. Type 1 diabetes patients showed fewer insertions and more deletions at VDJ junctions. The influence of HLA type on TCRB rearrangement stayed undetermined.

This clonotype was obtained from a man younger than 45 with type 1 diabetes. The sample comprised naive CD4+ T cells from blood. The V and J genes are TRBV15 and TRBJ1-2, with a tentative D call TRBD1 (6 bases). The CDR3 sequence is CATSRVEAGEYGYTF. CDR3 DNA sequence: TGTGCCACCAGCAGAGTAGAGGCAGGGGAATATGGCTACACCTTC. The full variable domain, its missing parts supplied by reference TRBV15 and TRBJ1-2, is DAMVIQNPRYQVTQFGKPVTLSCSQTLNHNVMYWYQQKSSQAPKLLFHYYDKDFNNEADTPDNFQSRRPNTSFCFLDIRSPGLGDTAMYLCATSRVEAGEYGYTFGSGTRLTVV.